Listed below are T cell receptor beta chains from one sample, sequenced in a study of blood T cell repertoires in COVID-19. Data came from immunoSEQ multiplex PCR; TCRdb stores just in-frame clones and leaves some out. In the table there are 110,000 to 150,000 clones, about 86% of which are singletons. The specimen was peripheral blood. Receptor source: an older woman with acute or convalescent COVID-19. Both conserved end residues are trimmed from each CDR3. Fields, in order: V gene, clone size, J gene, CDR3 length, CDR3 protein. Clone size, where shown, is once, few, many, or a class for clones that have expanded.

TRBV30	few	TRBJ1-4	14	AWSEGQGITNEKLF
TRBV15	-	TRBJ1-5	13	ATSRDRGTGQPQH
TRBV29-1	many	TRBJ2-3	11	SGERQGQSAQY
TRBV6-5	-	TRBJ1-1	11	ASSSQENTEAF
TRBV5-1	-	TRBJ1-5	12	ASSPQGANQPQH
TRBV4-3	-	TRBJ1-3	14	ASSQGGEGLGNTIY
TRBV7-3	few	TRBJ1-1	13	ASSLNPGGSTEAF
TRBV29-1	-	TRBJ2-7	12	SVETGESSYEQY
TRBV7-6	-	TRBJ1-2	14	ASSLEKGQPNYGYT
TRBV7-3	-	TRBJ2-7	12	ASSPGGGNYEQY
TRBV5-5	-	TRBJ1-3	13	ASSSSDRVGNTIY